The sequence of this T cell receptor beta chain was determined in a study of early T cells in non-severe SARS-CoV-2 infection. TCRdb re-called the 5' RACE reads through MiXCR, storing one row per CDR3 protein. The sample shows 30,000 to 40,000 distinct CDR3 sequences, roughly 7.9% of them seen only once. Study-wide results and limits: Missing private and CD4 specificities, VDJdb matching favored anti-spike CD8 responses.

This clonotype was seen repeatedly, ten times or more. Its antigen is not identified. V was shortened by 4 bases and J by 6 bases, with 12 bases between the two germline ends. The germline CDR1 and CDR2 sequences are GTSNPN and SVGIG (reference sequence). CDR3 length: 12 residues. The sample here was whole blood, taken at baseline. The clonotype was recovered from an adult who was a healthcare worker with PCR-confirmed SARS-CoV-2 infection or an uninfected control (not recorded which). The J gene is TRBJ1-2, the V gene TRBV30; D unclear. CDR3 nucleotide sequence: TGTGCCTGGATGGGAGGGTTGCATGGCTACACCTTC. This gives the protein CAWMGGLHGYTF.